One sample yielded the 3 T cell receptor beta chains listed below, sequenced in a study of T cells in Graves' hyperthyroidism and ophthalmopathy. Amplification targeted TCR beta CDR3 regions from RNA transcripts. In the first-round RT-PCR of the TCR CDR3, the HTBI primer set was used. TCRdb independently ran MiXCR on the multiplex PCR reads; one entry per CDR3 protein. Here the sample spans under 450,000 distinct CDR3 sequences, roughly 12% being singletons. Sample: blood. These TCRs come from a man aged 25-40 years with Graves' hyperthyroidism that later progressed to Graves' ophthalmopathy.

This clonotype appeared a single time. The rearrangement links TRBV2 to TRBJ2-3, with a possible D match to TRBD1 (6 bases). The CDR3 is made up of 13 amino acids. Germline CDR1 is SNHLY and CDR2 is FYNNEI. V was pared by 6 bases and J by 5 bases, with 12 bases between. CDR3 protein: CASRNGQQDTQYF. CDR3 bases: TGTGCCAGCAGGAACGGACAGCAAGATACGCAGTATTTT.

The chain couples TRBV20-1 to TRBJ1-6, with D perhaps TRBD1 (6 bases). Trimming took 3 bases from V and 6 from J, leaving 12 bases between them. The CDR3 runs to 14 residues. Germline CDR1 is DFQATT and CDR2 is SNEGSKA (reference sequence). CDR3 sequence reads: CSARAGAVNSPLHF. The CDR3 DNA follows: TGCAGTGCTAGGGCAGGGGCCGTTAATTCACCCCTCCACTTT.

The chain has TRBV6-2 or TRBV6-3 and TRBJ2-2; TRBD2 might be the D (6 bases). V was trimmed by 7 bases and J by 6 bases, leaving 12 bases between them. The CDR3 is 13 residues long. Germline V gene lookup returns CDR1 MNHEY and CDR2 SVGEGT. This CDR3 is CASNWGGPGELFF. The CDR3 nucleotides are TGTGCCAGCAATTGGGGAGGTCCCGGGGAGCTGTTTTTT.